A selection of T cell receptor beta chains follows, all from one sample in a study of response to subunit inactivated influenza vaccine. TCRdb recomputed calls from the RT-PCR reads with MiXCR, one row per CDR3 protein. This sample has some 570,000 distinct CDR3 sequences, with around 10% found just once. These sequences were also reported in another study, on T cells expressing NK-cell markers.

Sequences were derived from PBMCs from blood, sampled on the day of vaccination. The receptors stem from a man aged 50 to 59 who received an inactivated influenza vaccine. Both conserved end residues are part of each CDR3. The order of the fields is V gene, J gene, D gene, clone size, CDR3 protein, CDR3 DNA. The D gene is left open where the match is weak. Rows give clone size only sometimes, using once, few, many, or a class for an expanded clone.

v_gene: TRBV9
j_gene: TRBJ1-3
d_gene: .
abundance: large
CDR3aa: CASSSLGGINTIYF
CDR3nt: TGTGCCAGCAGCTCCCTAGGGGGGATCAACACCATATATTTT

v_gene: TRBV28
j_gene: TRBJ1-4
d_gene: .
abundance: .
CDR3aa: CAMGPAAGGEKLFF
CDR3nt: TGTGCCATGGGCCCCGCGGCCGGGGGGGAAAAACTGTTTTTT

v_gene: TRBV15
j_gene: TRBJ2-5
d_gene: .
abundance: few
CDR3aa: CATSSNLAAEETQYF
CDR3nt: TGTGCCACCAGCAGTAACCTGGCGGCAGAAGAGACCCAGTACTTC

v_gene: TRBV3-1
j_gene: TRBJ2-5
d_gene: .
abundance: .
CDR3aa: CASSQNLGAEGATSYQETQYF
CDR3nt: TGTGCCAGCAGCCAAAATCTGGGGGCGGAGGGGGCTACTTCGTACCAAGAGACCCAGTACTTC

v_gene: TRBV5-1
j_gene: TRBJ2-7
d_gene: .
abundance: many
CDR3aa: CASSLGGISYEQYF
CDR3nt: TGCGCCAGCAGCTTAGGCGGGATCTCCTACGAGCAGTACTTC

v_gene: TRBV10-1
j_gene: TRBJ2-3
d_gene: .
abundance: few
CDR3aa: CASSESLGATDTQYF
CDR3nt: TGCGCCAGCAGTGAGTCGTTAGGGGCCACAGATACGCAGTATTTT

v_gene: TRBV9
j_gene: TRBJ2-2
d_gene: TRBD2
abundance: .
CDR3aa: CASSAGTSGSARGELFF
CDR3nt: TGTGCCAGCAGCGCTGGGACTAGCGGGAGTGCGCGGGGGGAGCTGTTTTTT

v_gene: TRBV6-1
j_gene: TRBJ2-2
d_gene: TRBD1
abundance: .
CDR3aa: CASTLRGLGTGELFF
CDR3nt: TGTGCCAGCACCCTCAGGGGGTTAGGTACCGGGGAGCTGTTTTTT

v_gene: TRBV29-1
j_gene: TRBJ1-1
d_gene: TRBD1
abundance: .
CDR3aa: CSVGPGTGVEGAFF
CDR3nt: TGCAGCGTGGGACCCGGGACAGGGGTAGAGGGAGCTTTCTTT

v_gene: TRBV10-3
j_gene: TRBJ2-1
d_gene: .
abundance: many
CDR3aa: CAISVQNNEQFF
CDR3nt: TGTGCCATCAGTGTCCAGAACAATGAGCAGTTCTTC

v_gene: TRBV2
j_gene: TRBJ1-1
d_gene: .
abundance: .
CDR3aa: CASSESTFNTEAFF
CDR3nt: TGTGCCAGCAGTGAATCGACATTTAACACTGAAGCTTTCTTT

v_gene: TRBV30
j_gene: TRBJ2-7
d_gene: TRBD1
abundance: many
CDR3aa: CAWGPGTGKFGQYF
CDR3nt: TGTGCCTGGGGACCCGGGACAGGGAAGTTTGGGCAGTACTTC

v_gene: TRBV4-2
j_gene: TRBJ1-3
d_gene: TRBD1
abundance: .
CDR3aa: CASSQPIGQGGNSGNTIYF
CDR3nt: TGTGCCAGCAGCCAACCTATTGGGCAGGGGGGAAACTCTGGAAACACCATATATTTT

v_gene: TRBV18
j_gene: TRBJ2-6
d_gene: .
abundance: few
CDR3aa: CASSPPAGSGANVLTF
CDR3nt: TGTGCCAGCTCACCCCCCGCCGGCTCTGGGGCCAACGTCCTGACTTTC

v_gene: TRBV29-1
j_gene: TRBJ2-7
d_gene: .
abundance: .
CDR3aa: CSALGDRQGGHGAGYEQYF
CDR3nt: TGCAGCGCCCTGGGAGACAGGCAGGGGGGGCATGGAGCGGGGTACGAGCAGTACTTC

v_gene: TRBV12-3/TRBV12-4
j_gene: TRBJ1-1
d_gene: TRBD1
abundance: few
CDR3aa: CASRLGQLNTEAFF
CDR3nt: TGTGCCAGCAGACTGGGACAGTTGAACACTGAAGCTTTCTTT

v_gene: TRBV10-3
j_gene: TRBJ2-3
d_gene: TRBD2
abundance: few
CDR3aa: CAISESGSSGRGADTQYF
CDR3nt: TGTGCCATCAGTGAGTCGGGGTCTAGCGGGAGAGGTGCAGATACGCAGTATTTT

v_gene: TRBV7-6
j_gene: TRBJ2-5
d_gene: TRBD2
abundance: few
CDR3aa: CASTLGSGGRSETQYF
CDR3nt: TGTGCCAGCACCCTTGGGTCGGGGGGAAGATCGGAGACCCAGTACTTC

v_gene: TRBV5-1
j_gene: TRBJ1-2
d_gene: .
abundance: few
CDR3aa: CASSLGDNYGYTF
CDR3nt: TGCGCCAGCAGCTTGGGGGACAACTATGGCTACACCTTC

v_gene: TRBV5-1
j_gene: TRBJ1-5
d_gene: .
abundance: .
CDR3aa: CASSSSPGGDQPQHF
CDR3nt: TGCGCCAGCAGCTCGTCACCCGGGGGGGATCAGCCCCAGCATTTT

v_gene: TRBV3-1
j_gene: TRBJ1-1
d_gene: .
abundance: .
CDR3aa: CASSQDMEGNTEAFF
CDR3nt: TGTGCCAGCAGCCAAGATATGGAGGGGAACACTGAAGCTTTCTTT

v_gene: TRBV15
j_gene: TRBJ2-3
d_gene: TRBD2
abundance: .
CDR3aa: CATSLAGTDTQYF
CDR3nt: TGTGCCACCAGCCTAGCGGGCACAGATACGCAGTATTTT

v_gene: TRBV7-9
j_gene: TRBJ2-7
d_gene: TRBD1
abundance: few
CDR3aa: CASSADRAEQYF
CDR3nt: TGTGCCAGCAGCGCAGACAGGGCCGAGCAGTACTTC

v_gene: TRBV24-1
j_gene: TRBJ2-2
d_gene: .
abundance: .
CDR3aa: CATSEVVGTGELFF
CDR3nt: TGTGCCACCAGTGAGGTCGTGGGCACCGGGGAGCTGTTTTTT

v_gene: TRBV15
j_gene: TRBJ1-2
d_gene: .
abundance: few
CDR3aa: CATSRDFQRFNGYTF
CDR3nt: TGTGCCACCAGCAGAGATTTTCAAAGATTTAACGGCTACACCTTC

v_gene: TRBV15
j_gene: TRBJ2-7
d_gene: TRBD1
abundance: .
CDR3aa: CATSRPGQGPSEQYF
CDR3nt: TGTGCCACCAGCAGACCGGGACAGGGGCCGAGCGAGCAGTACTTC

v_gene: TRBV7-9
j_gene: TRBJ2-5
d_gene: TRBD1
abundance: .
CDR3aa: CASSPWDRGETQYF
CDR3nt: TGTGCCAGCAGCCCCTGGGACAGGGGGGAGACCCAGTACTTC

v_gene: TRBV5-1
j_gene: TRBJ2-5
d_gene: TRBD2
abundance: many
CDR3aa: CASSWGTSGRLETQYF
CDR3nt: TGCGCCAGCAGCTGGGGGACTAGCGGGAGATTAGAGACCCAGTACTTC

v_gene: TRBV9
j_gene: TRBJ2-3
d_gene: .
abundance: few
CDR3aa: CASSVDGTGTDTQYF
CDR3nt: TGTGCCAGCAGCGTAGATGGGACCGGCACAGATACGCAGTATTTT

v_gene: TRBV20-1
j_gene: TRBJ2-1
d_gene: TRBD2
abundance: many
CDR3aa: CSARDAGGTYNEQFF
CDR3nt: TGCAGTGCTAGAGACGCGGGAGGGACCTACAATGAGCAGTTCTTC

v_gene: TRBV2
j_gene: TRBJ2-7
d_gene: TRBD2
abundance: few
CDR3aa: CASSLGLAGVEYF
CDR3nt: TGTGCCAGCAGTTTGGGACTAGCGGGAGTGGAGTACTTC

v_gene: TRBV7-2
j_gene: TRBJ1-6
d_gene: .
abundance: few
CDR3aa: CASSIQVNSPLHF
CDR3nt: TGTGCCAGCAGCATACAGGTTAATTCACCCCTCCACTTT

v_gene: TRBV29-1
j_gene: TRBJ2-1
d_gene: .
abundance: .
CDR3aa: CSVEDRRGGPNEQFF
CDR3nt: TGCAGCGTTGAAGATCGGAGGGGGGGCCCAAATGAGCAGTTCTTC

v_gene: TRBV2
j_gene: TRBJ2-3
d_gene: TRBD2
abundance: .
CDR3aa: CASRTGLAGGTDTQYF
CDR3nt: TGTGCCAGCAGAACGGGACTAGCGGGGGGGACAGATACGCAGTATTTT

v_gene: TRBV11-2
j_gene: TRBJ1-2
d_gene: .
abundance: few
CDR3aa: CASSLRETANYGYTF
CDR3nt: TGTGCCAGCAGCTTGAGGGAGACAGCTAACTATGGCTACACCTTC

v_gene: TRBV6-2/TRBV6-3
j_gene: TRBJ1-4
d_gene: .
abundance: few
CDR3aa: CASMKTTPNEKLFF
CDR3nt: TGTGCCAGCATGAAGACCACCCCTAATGAAAAACTGTTTTTT

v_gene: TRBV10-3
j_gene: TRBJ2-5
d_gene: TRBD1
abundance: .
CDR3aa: CATAPTGRETQYF
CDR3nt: TGTGCCACCGCCCCGACAGGGCGAGAGACCCAGTACTTC

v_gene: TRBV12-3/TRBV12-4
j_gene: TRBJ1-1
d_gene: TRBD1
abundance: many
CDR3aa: CASSVGQGFSTEAFF
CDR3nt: TGTGCCAGCAGTGTGGGACAGGGCTTTTCCACTGAAGCTTTCTTT

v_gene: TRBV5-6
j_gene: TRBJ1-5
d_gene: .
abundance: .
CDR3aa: CASSLFSRDRDQPQHF
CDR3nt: TGTGCCAGCAGCTTGTTCAGCCGAGACAGAGATCAGCCCCAGCATTTT

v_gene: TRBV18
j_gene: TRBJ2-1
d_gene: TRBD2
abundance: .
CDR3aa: CASSPRTSRTYNEQFF
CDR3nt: TGTGCCAGCTCACCTCGGACTAGCCGGACTTACAATGAGCAGTTCTTC

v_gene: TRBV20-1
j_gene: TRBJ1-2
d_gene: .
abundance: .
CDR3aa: CSATQGGSNYGYTF
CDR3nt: TGCAGTGCTACCCAGGGTGGGTCTAACTATGGCTACACCTTC

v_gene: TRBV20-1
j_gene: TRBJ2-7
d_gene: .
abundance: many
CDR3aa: CSAADTNYEQYF
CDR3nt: TGCAGTGCTGCGGACACTAACTACGAGCAGTACTTC

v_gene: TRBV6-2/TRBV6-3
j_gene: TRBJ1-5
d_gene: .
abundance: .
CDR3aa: CASRTGQEGVQPQHF
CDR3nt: TGTGCCAGCAGAACGGGACAAGAGGGGGTTCAGCCCCAGCATTTT

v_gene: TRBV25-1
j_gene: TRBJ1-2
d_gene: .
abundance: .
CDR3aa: CASSEYKGTGYTF
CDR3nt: TGTGCCAGCAGTGAATATAAGGGGACTGGCTACACCTTC

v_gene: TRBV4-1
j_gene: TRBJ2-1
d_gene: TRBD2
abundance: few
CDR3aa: CASSPGLASEQFF
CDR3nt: TGCGCCAGCAGCCCCGGACTAGCGAGTGAGCAGTTCTTC

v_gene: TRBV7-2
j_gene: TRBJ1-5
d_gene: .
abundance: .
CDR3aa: CASGGLLSNQPQHF
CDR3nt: TGTGCCAGCGGCGGCCTCCTTAGCAATCAGCCCCAGCATTTT

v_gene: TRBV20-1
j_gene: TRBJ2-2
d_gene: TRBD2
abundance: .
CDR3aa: CSARATSGNTGELFF
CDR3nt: TGCAGTGCTAGGGCGACTAGCGGAAACACCGGGGAGCTGTTTTTT

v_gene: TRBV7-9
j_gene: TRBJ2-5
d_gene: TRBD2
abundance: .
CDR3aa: CASSLSWTSGSSETQYF
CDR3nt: TGTGCCAGCAGCTTATCGTGGACTAGCGGGAGTTCGGAGACCCAGTACTTC

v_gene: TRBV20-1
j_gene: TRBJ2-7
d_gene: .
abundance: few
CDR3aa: CSALSRTVSYEQYF
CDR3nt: TGCAGTGCCCTCTCCAGGACAGTCTCCTACGAGCAGTACTTC

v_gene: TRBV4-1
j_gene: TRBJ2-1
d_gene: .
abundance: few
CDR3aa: CASSQGMVRAAGNEQFF
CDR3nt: TGCGCCAGCAGCCAAGGAATGGTGCGGGCTGCGGGGAATGAGCAGTTCTTC

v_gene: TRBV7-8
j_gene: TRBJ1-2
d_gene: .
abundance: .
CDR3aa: CASSSLSGVFGYTF
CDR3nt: TGTGCCAGCAGCTCACTTTCCGGGGTATTTGGATACACCTTC

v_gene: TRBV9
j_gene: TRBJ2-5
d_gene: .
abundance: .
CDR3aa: CASSRLQETQYF
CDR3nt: TGTGCCAGCAGCAGACTCCAAGAGACCCAGTACTTC

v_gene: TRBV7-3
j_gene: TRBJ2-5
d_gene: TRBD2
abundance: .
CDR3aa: CASSLTGELAGVRETQYF
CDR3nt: TGTGCCAGCAGCTTAACAGGGGAACTAGCGGGAGTCCGGGAGACCCAGTACTTC

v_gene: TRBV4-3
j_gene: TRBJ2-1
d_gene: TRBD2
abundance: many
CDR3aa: CASSQDTPSGPYNEQFF
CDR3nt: TGCGCCAGCAGCCAAGATACTCCTAGCGGGCCCTACAATGAGCAGTTCTTC